This entry lists 19 T cell receptor beta chains sequenced from one sample in a study of CD8+ T cells in alopecia areata. Sequencing used cDNA as its template, made by extracting RNA and reverse transcribing it. Only in-frame clones appear in the TCRdb table, and some are missing; sequencing was by immunoSEQ multiplex PCR. This sample has 150,000 to 200,000 clones, with 50% to 60% found just once. The source material was CD4+ T cells sorted from blood, sampled at week 0. The receptors originated from a human donor with alopecia areata.

The chain joins TRBV29-1 to TRBJ1-1, with D perhaps matching TRBD1 (5 bases). Per germline, CDR1 SQVTM and CDR2 ANQGSEA. This CDR3 comprises 12 residues. In nucleotides, the CDR3 is TGCACTATTAGGGGCCTGAACACTGAAGCTTTCTTT. Protein: CTIRGLNTEAFF.

The chain is built from TRBV6-5 and TRBJ1-6; TRBD1 might be the D (6 bases). Trimming pared 6 bases from V and 10 bases from J, leaving 16 bases between. Germline CDR1 reads MNHEY; CDR2 reads SVGAGI. CDR3 length: 14 residues. This chain's CDR3 is CASSIQGLDSPLHF. CDR3 coding DNA: TGTGCCAGCAGCATACAGGGTTTAGACTCACCCCTCCACTTT.

The J gene is TRBJ1-4, the V gene TRBV7-3; D is unclear. Germline CDR1 SGHTA, CDR2 FQGTGA. The CDR3 spans 13 residues. Trimming stripped 3 bases from V and 8 bases from J, with 10 bases between. The CDR3 bases are TGTGCCAGCAGCTTTGGACCCGGAGAAAAACTGTTTTTT. Its protein is CASSFGPGEKLFF.

The J gene is TRBJ2-2, the V gene TRBV5-1, with a possible D match to TRBD1 (6 bases). CDR1 is SGHRS, CDR2 YFSETQ, per germline. V gave up 0 bases and J gave up 6 bases, with 18 bases separating them. CDR3 length equals 17 residues. In DNA, the CDR3 is TGCGCCAGCAGCTTGGCCTCAGGGGCCGATATTTCCGGGGAGCTGTTTTTT. This gives the protein CASSLASGADISGELFF.

V and J are TRBV29-1 and TRBJ2-1; 11 nucleotides line up with TRBD2. V lost 3 bases and J lost 4; bases outside the gene matches: 8. This CDR3 is 16 amino acids long. CDR1 is SQVTM, CDR2 ANQGSEA, per germline. The chain's CDR3 is CSVDKASGGIYNEQFF. CDR3 nucleotides: TGCAGCGTTGACAAGGCTAGCGGGGGGATTTACAATGAGCAGTTCTTC.

The chain couples TRBV5-1 to TRBJ1-5; 7 bases map to TRBD1. Per germline, CDR1 SGHRS and CDR2 YFSETQ. CDR3 size: 14 residues. V gave up 4 bases and J gave up 4 bases; unmatched junction bases: 5. DNA for the CDR3: TGCGCCAGCAGCGATGGGACAGAGAATCAGCCCCAGCATTTT. It is translated as CASSDGTENQPQHF.

The chain carries TRBV30 and TRBJ2-5; 7 bases agree with TRBD2. Trimming at V came to 5 bases and at J to 4 bases, leaving 10 bases not matched to a gene. This CDR3 region has 14 residues. Germline CDR1 reads GTSNPN; CDR2 reads SVGIG (reference sequence). CDR3 DNA: TGTGCCTGGGACGGGGGGTGGCTCAGAGAGACCCAGTACTTC. It yields the protein CAWDGGWLRETQYF.

In this sample, this clone turned up a few times. The V and J genes are TRBV7-9 and TRBJ2-3; D is unclear. The V end lost 4 bases, the J end lost 1 base, and 9 bases lay between the germline ends. Germline V gene data show CDR1 as SEHNR and CDR2 as FQNEAQ (reference sequence). The CDR3 spans 14 residues. The CDR3 sequence: CASSYSPGTDTQYF. The CDR3 region has the DNA TGTGCCAGCAGCTACTCTCCGGGCACAGATACGCAGTATTTT.

This clone has a single count. The chain combines TRBV9 with TRBJ2-5; D is unresolved. V gave up 2 bases and J gave up 5 bases, with 7 bases separating them. There are 12 residues in the CDR3. CDR1 and CDR2 (germline): SGDLS, YYNGEE. The CDR3 DNA reads TGTGCCAGCAGCGTTCCCGGTGAGACCCAGTACTTC. It encodes CASSVPGETQYF.

This rearrangement joins TRBV5-1 to TRBJ1-1; tentatively, D is TRBD1 (5 bases). V gave up 0 bases and J gave up 9 bases, with 9 bases separating them. The CDR3 consists of 12 residues. Germline CDR1 is SGHRS and CDR2 is YFSETQ. CDR3 in amino acids: CASSLAGGQAFF. In DNA, the CDR3 is TGCGCCAGCAGCTTGGCCGGGGGTCAAGCTTTCTTT.

This clone was recorded once. The rearrangement links TRBV18 to TRBJ1-1; maybe TRBD1 (6 bases). The V and J ends lost 5 bases and 1 base respectively, with 8 bases between them. The V gene's germline CDR1 is KGHSH and CDR2 LQKENI. The CDR3 loop spans 13 amino acids. The CDR3 loop reads CASSRDKNTEAFF. The CDR3 DNA is TGTGCCAGCTCAAGGGACAAGAACACTGAAGCTTTCTTT. The full variable domain, in which reference TRBV18 and TRBJ1-1 provide the parts outside the CDR3, is NAGVMQNPRHLVRRRGQEARLRCSPMKGHSHVYWYRQLPEEGLKFMVYLQKENIIDESGMPKERFSAEFPKEGPSILRIQQVVRGDSAAYFCASSRDKNTEAFFGQGTRLTVV.

The chain has TRBV29-1 and TRBJ1-5; a possible D gene is TRBD1 (6 bases). V was shortened by 4 bases and J by 7 bases, with 14 bases between the two germline ends. The CDR3 sequence is 13 residues long. From germline, CDR1 is SQVTM and CDR2 ANQGSEA. The DNA for the CDR3 is TGCAGCGTTGGGGCAGGGGTTGGCCAGCCCCAGCATTTT. As protein: CSVGAGVGQPQHF.

The chain is built from TRBV6-5 and TRBJ2-7; a possible D gene is TRBD2 (6 bases). This CDR3 is 15 amino acids long. The V and J ends lost 4 bases and 3 bases respectively, with 16 bases between them. The germline CDR1 and CDR2 sequences are MNHEY and SVGAGI. The CDR3 DNA sequence: TGTGCCAGCAGTTTGGTCTCTAGCGCGCTCTACGAGCAGTACTTC. Protein product: CASSLVSSALYEQYF.

The chain employs TRBV30 and TRBJ1-6, with D possibly matching TRBD1 (6 bases). Trimming shortened V by 5 bases and J by 6 bases, and 8 bases separated the two germline ends. The CDR3 covers 12 residues. Germline CDR1 reads GTSNPN; CDR2 reads SVGIG (reference sequence). The CDR3 protein is CAWQGSNSPLHF. The DNA of the CDR3 is TGTGCCTGGCAGGGGAGTAATTCACCCCTCCACTTT.

This chain links TRBV14 with TRBJ1-2; tentative D call: TRBD1 (6 bases). Germline V gives CDR1 SGHDN, CDR2 FVKESK. V gave up 3 bases and J gave up 8 bases, with 16 bases separating them. The CDR3 consists of 14 residues. The CDR3 DNA reads as TGTGCCAGCAGCCACAATACAGGGATAGGCGGCTACACCTTC. Protein: CASSHNTGIGGYTF. The whole variable domain, filled in from reference TRBV14 and TRBJ1-2, reads EAGVTQFPSHSVIEKGQTVTLRCDPISGHDNLYWYRRVMGKEIKFLLHFVKESKQDESGMPNNRFLAERTGGTYSTLKVQPAELEDSGVYFCASSHNTGIGGYTFGSGTRLTVV.

This CDR3 is CASGLIRNTEAFF. The CDR3 nucleotides are TGTGCTAGTGGTTTGATCAGAAACACTGAAGCTTTCTTT. This chain connects TRBV12-5 to TRBJ1-1; D unclear. This CDR3 contains 13 residues. Trimming stripped 2 bases from V and 2 bases from J, with 6 bases between. Per the germline V gene, CDR1 is LGHNT and CDR2 is FRNRAP.

The rearrangement uses TRBV29-1 and TRBJ2-3, with TRBD1 as a possible D gene (7 bases). With 6 bases removed from V and 0 bases from J, the gap between germline ends came to 13 bases. The CDR3 contains 14 residues. Per germline, CDR1 SQVTM and CDR2 ANQGSEA. The CDR3 DNA reads as TGCAGCGTAACGCAGGGGGGAAGCACAGATACGCAGTATTTT. Amino acids: CSVTQGGSTDTQYF.

This clone was observed a handful of times. The V gene is TRBV6-1, the J gene TRBJ2-3; 7 nucleotides agree with TRBD1. The CDR3 totals 15 residues. CDR1 is MNHNS, CDR2 SASEGT, per germline. The trim removed 4 bases at V and 2 bases at J, leaving 6 bases unmatched. The CDR3 DNA sequence: TGTGCCAGCAGTGTGGGGGACAGCCACACAGATACGCAGTATTTT. Translated, it gives CASSVGDSHTDTQYF.

The chain carries TRBV5-1 and TRBJ2-5, with 7 bases aligning to TRBD1. From germline, CDR1 is SGHRS and CDR2 YFSETQ. This CDR3 region has 15 residues. V gave up 4 bases and J gave up 1 base; unmatched junction bases: 7. CDR3 protein: CASSPHRDSQETQYF. DNA for the CDR3: TGCGCCAGCAGCCCTCATCGGGACAGCCAAGAGACCCAGTACTTC.